The entry below describes one T cell receptor beta chain. CDR1 and CDR2 (germline): KGHSH, LQKENI. This CDR3 spans 13 amino acids. The germline V and J ends were trimmed by 1 base and 4 bases, with 5 bases remaining between them. The sample belongs to a study of lymphopenia after photon versus proton radiotherapy. Data came from immunoSEQ multiplex PCR; TCRdb stores just in-frame clones and leaves some out. The data hold tens of thousands of clones, with roughly 85% observed a single time. The input for sequencing was peripheral blood, taken from a patient treated with photon-based radiotherapy. This clonotype was sampled from a man between 60 and 75 years old with pancreatic cancer. The gene calls are TRBV18 and TRBJ2-1, with D possibly matching TRBD1 (5 bases). In nucleotides, the CDR3 is TGTGCCAGCTCACCACGACAGTACAATGAGCAGTTCTTC. Translation: CASSPRQYNEQFF.